This T cell receptor (beta chain) was captured in a study of response to subunit inactivated influenza vaccine. TCRdb passed the RT-PCR reads through MiXCR, listing each CDR3 protein once. The sample holds about 540,000 distinct CDR3 sequences, roughly 25% seen once. CDR3 length: 13 amino acids. CDR1 is MNHNY and CDR2 is SVGAGI in the germline V gene (reference sequence). V was shortened by 5 bases and J by 6 bases, with 13 bases between the two germline ends. This sample also belongs to another study, concerning T cells expressing NK-cell markers. This second study notes: TCR beta cDNA was made by 5'RACE template switching with UMIs.

This chain connects TRBV6-6 to TRBJ1-2, with TRBD1 as a possible D gene (6 bases). This sequence originates from a middle-aged man who received an inactivated influenza vaccine. The material sequenced was CD4+ T cells sorted from PBMCs, taken less than 13 days after vaccination. The CDR3 sequence is CASSGGYRDGYTF. CDR3 in DNA: TGTGCCAGCAGTGGCGGTTACAGGGATGGCTACACCTTC.